The 14 T cell receptor beta chains in this list originate from one sample, sequenced in a study of blood T cell repertoires in COVID-19. Produced via immunoSEQ multiplex PCR; TCRdb's table is partial and in-frame only. The sample has about 250,000 clones, 88% seen once. Sequencing used peripheral blood. The receptors shown here come from a woman aged 40 to 50 who had recovered from COVID-19.

V is TRBV7-6 and J is TRBJ1-2; TRBD1 is a possible D gene (5 bases). Trimming left V 5 bases short and J 4 bases short, with 11 bases between. Germline V gives CDR1 SGHVS, CDR2 FNYEAQ. CDR3 length: 13 amino acids. The CDR3 here is CASSPPGGYGYTF. CDR3 in DNA: TGTGCCAGCAGCCCCCCGGGGGGCTATGGCTACACCTTC. The complete variable domain, with remaining parts taken from reference TRBV7-6 and TRBJ1-2, reads GAGVSQSPRYKVTKRGQDVALRCDPISGHVSLYWYRQALGQGPEFLTYFNYEAQQDKSGLPNDRFSAERPEGSISTLTIQRTEQRDSAMYRCASSPPGGYGYTFGSGTRLTVV.

J is TRBJ2-1 and V is TRBV4-3; possibly TRBD2 for D (6 bases). Trimming shortened V by 0 bases and J by 4 bases, and 25 bases separated the two germline ends. The CDR3 extends over 20 amino acids. Per germline, CDR1 LGHNA and CDR2 YSLEER. The CDR3 is CASSQDYGPGTEPPYNEQFF. The CDR3 DNA follows: TGCGCCAGCAGCCAAGATTACGGACCCGGGACTGAGCCTCCTTACAATGAGCAGTTCTTC.

This chain joins TRBV27 and TRBJ1-2; D is possibly TRBD1 (5 bases). The CDR3 covers 13 residues. The V end was cut by 3 bases, the J end by 8 bases, with 13 bases between. The germline V gene encodes CDR1 MNHEY and CDR2 SMNVEV (reference sequence). CDR3 coding DNA: TGTGCCAGCAGTTTTTCCCCCGCAGGGGGCTACACCTTC. This translates into CASSFSPAGGYTF.

The chain is built from TRBV7-3 and TRBJ2-7; no clear D gene. Trimming pared 0 bases from V and 3 bases from J, leaving 9 bases between. The CDR3 is 14 residues long. From germline, CDR1 is SGHTA and CDR2 FQGTGA. The CDR3 coding sequence is TGTGCCAGCAGCTTAACCCCGGGTAACTACGAGCAGTACTTC. Translating gives CASSLTPGNYEQYF.

The V gene is TRBV2, the J gene TRBJ2-1; 11 positions match TRBD2. The CDR3 has 15 residues. From germline, CDR1 is SNHLY and CDR2 FYNNEI. Unmatched junction bases numbered 6, after V lost 5 bases and J lost 6 bases. The CDR3 DNA reads as TGTGCCAGCAGTCCCGGGACTAGCGGCCCCAATGAGCAGTTCTTC. Amino acids: CASSPGTSGPNEQFF.

The CDR3 protein is CATSSLQGPYNEQFF. CDR3 bases: TGTGCCACCAGCAGCCTACAGGGGCCCTACAATGAGCAGTTCTTC. The chain couples TRBV15 to TRBJ2-1; the match to TRBD1 covers 7 bases. The CDR3 extends over 15 amino acids. With 3 bases clipped from V and 2 bases from J, the junction kept 4 bases outside the gene matches. Germline-derived CDR1 and CDR2 are LNHNV and YYDKDF (reference sequence).

V is TRBV30 and J is TRBJ2-6; maybe TRBD2 (5 bases). CDR3 length: 16 residues. Germline V CDR1 and CDR2: GTSNPN, SVGIG (reference sequence). Trimming removed 1 base at V and 0 bases at J, with 10 bases between. The CDR3 DNA follows: TGTGCCTGGAGTGAGGACTGGAGCTCTGGGGCCAACGTCCTGACTTTC. Translating gives CAWSEDWSSGANVLTF.

The chain uses TRBV4-3 and TRBJ1-1, with 10 nucleotides matching TRBD1. Germline lookup yields CDR1 LGHNA and CDR2 YSLEER. CDR3 size: 14 residues. J gave up 4 bases and V 4 bases, and 3 bases lay outside the gene matches. The CDR3 is CASSRDRGSTEAFF. The DNA for the CDR3 is TGCGCCAGCAGCCGGGACAGGGGCAGCACTGAAGCTTTCTTT.

CDR3 region: CASSVTGQGYGYTF. The CDR3 region has the DNA TGTGCCAGCAGCGTAACGGGACAGGGCTATGGCTACACCTTC. The rearrangement links TRBV5-8 to TRBJ1-2; TRBD1 agrees at 9 bases. Germline values: CDR1 SGHTS, CDR2 YDEGEE. V was pared by 4 bases and J by 4 bases, with 5 bases of the junction left unmatched. CDR3 length: 14 residues.

The chain recombines TRBV14 with TRBJ2-7; TRBD2 aligns across 7 bases. The V and J ends lost 4 bases and 7 bases, in that order; junction bases with no gene match: 7. This CDR3 is 13 amino acids long. Germline CDR1 is SGHDN and CDR2 is FVKESK. DNA for the CDR3: TGTGCCAGCAGCCCGCTGCCGGGAGGTGAGCAGTACTTC. This sequence encodes CASSPLPGGEQYF.

J is TRBJ2-1 and V is TRBV5-6; no clear D gene. From germline, CDR1 is SGHDT and CDR2 YYEEEE. The CDR3 length is 13 residues. Trimming pared 5 bases from V and 7 bases from J, leaving 13 bases between. CDR3 sequence reads: CASRNVAPNEQFF. The CDR3 DNA reads TGTGCCAGCAGGAATGTAGCTCCAAATGAGCAGTTCTTC.

V and J are TRBV6-2 or TRBV6-3 and TRBJ1-5, with D possibly being TRBD1 (5 bases). Trimming removed 5 bases from V and 7 bases from J, with 15 bases in between. From germline, CDR1 is MNHEY and CDR2 SVGEGT. This CDR3 has 14 amino acids. In DNA, the CDR3 is TGTGCCAGCAGTAACCGGGCCCGGGGGCAGCCCCAGCATTTT. Translating it yields CASSNRARGQPQHF.

This chain uses TRBV5-6 with TRBJ2-1; 10 nucleotides align to TRBD1. There are 15 residues in the CDR3. The V gene's germline CDR1 is SGHDT and CDR2 YYEEEE. V shed 0 bases and J 8 bases; nucleotides not matched to a gene: 5. CDR3 protein: CASSLGGQGSDEQFF. CDR3 DNA: TGTGCCAGCAGCTTGGGGGGACAGGGGAGTGATGAGCAGTTCTTC.

CDR3 nucleotides: TGTGCCTGGAGTGTGAGAGGTGGACAGGGTGAAGCTTTCTTT. Amino acids: CAWSVRGGQGEAFF. The chain recombines TRBV30 with TRBJ1-1, with 8 bases identical to TRBD1. Germline V lookup: CDR1 GTSNPN, CDR2 SVGIG (reference sequence). The CDR3 has 14 residues. V lost 0 bases, J lost 7 bases, and 7 bases stayed unmatched.